This T cell receptor beta chain was sequenced during a study of T-cell reconstitution after alpha-beta-depleted transplantation in children. Unique molecular identifiers tagged the TCRbeta library. TCRdb reprocessed the PCR reads with MiXCR, giving one entry per CDR3 protein. The data show 150,000 to 200,000 distinct CDR3 sequences, more than 12% seen once. The CDR3 totals 14 residues. Germline V gene lookup returns CDR1 SGHAT and CDR2 FQDESV (reference sequence). Trimming shortened V by 6 bases and J by 8 bases, and 17 bases separated the two germline ends. This clonotype occurred many times. The V and J genes are TRBV11-1 and TRBJ2-1; D is perhaps TRBD1 or TRBD2 (5 bases each). The receptor comes from a human donor who donated a stem cell graft to a child with acute lymphoblastic leukemia. Sequenced here: PBMCs from the stem cell graft donor, sampled from the stem cell graft. The CDR3 DNA sequence: TGTGCCAGCAGTCCGTCGGGGCCATTCCATGAGCAGTTCTTC. Translated, it gives CASSPSGPFHEQFF. Full variable domain (outside the CDR3, taken from reference TRBV11-1 and TRBJ2-1): EAEVAQSPRYKITEKSQAVAFWCDPISGHATLYWYRQILGQGPELLVQFQDESVVDDSQLPKDRFSAERLKGVDSTLKIQPAELGDSAMYLCASSPSGPFHEQFFGPGTRLTVL.